These 15 T cell receptor beta chains were sequenced from one sample in a study of cytomegalovirus exposure and HLA in healthy donors. PCR primers comprised 60 Vbeta and 13 Jbeta primers. Only in-frame clones appear in the TCRdb table, and some are missing; sequencing was by immunoSEQ multiplex PCR. The table records approximately 100,000 clones, 73% of them present only once. The sequencing sample was made of PBMCs. The receptors were gathered from a middle-aged man in good health and CMV-seronegative.

The chain joins TRBV28 to TRBJ2-1; no definite D call. V lost 7 bases and J 7 bases, leaving 11 bases between the germline ends. The length of the CDR3 is 12 residues. Germline lookup yields CDR1 MDHEN and CDR2 SYDVKM. The CDR3 nucleotides are TGTGCCAGCACGAACAGATATAATGAGCAGTTCTTC. Amino acid sequence: CASTNRYNEQFF.

The rearrangement uses TRBV4-2 and TRBJ1-6; TRBD1 is a possible D gene (6 bases). Germline V gene sequence: CDR1 LGHNA, CDR2 YNFKEQ. The ends were cut back, 0 bases at V and 4 bases at J, with 13 bases in the middle. This CDR3 comprises 17 residues. CDR3 amino acids: CASSQDATGNYNSPLHF. In nucleotides, the CDR3 is TGTGCCAGCAGCCAAGACGCAACAGGGAATTATAATTCACCCCTCCACTTT.

V usage is TRBV7-6 and J usage is TRBJ1-3; D remains unclear. Germline V gene lookup returns CDR1 SGHVS and CDR2 FNYEAQ. The CDR3 is made up of 18 amino acids. Trimming took off 0 bases at V and 1 base at J, with 16 bases between the two ends. CDR3 bases: TGTGCCAGCAGCTTAGCGAAAAAGAAACAGCATTCTGGAAACACCATATATTTT. Translating gives CASSLAKKKQHSGNTIYF.

This sequence joins TRBV4-2 and TRBJ2-1, with 7 bases aligning to TRBD1. CDR1 is LGHNA, CDR2 YNFKEQ, per germline. V shed 3 bases, J shed 3 bases, and the junction held 8 bases outside the gene matches. This CDR3 has 16 residues. CDR3 protein: CASSQDNRGDYNEQFF. The CDR3 region has the DNA TGTGCCAGCAGCCAGGACAACAGGGGAGACTACAATGAGCAGTTCTTC.

V usage is TRBV6-5 and J usage is TRBJ1-2, with 9 bases aligning to TRBD1. J lost 0 bases, V lost 7 bases, and 6 bases had no gene match. Germline CDR1 and CDR2: MNHEY and SVGAGI. The CDR3 runs 15 residues. CDR3 sequence: CASNQQGATNYGYTF. The CDR3 DNA reads as TGTGCCAGCAACCAACAGGGGGCTACTAACTATGGCTACACCTTC.

The V gene is TRBV19, the J gene TRBJ2-3, with 8 bases lining up with TRBD1. Germline loops: CDR1 LNHDA, CDR2 SQIVND (reference sequence). J gave up 9 bases and V 3 bases, and 5 bases lay outside the gene matches. The CDR3 has 13 amino acids. The CDR3 sequence: CASSMSDRGTQYF. CDR3 DNA sequence: TGTGCCAGTAGTATGTCCGACAGGGGAACGCAGTATTTT.

The chain links TRBV6-1 to TRBJ1-4; D remains unclear. Per the germline V gene, CDR1 is MNHNS and CDR2 is SASEGT. Trimming pared 5 bases from V and 13 bases from J, leaving 17 bases between. CDR3 size: 13 residues. The CDR3 bases are TGTGCCAGCAGTCTAGAGAGCCGTGGTGCACTGTTTTTT. The encoded protein is CASSLESRGALFF.

This chain connects TRBV5-4 to TRBJ1-2; 11 bases are a match to TRBD1. Germline CDR1 is SGHNT and CDR2 is YYREEE (reference sequence). V shed 3 bases and J 4 bases; nucleotides not matched to a gene: 2. The CDR3 has 14 residues. In DNA form, the CDR3 reads TGTGCCAGCAGCTCTGGACAGGGGGCCTATGGCTACACCTTC. Protein product: CASSSGQGAYGYTF.

The chain employs TRBV6-6 and TRBJ2-7, with a tentative D call TRBD2 (6 bases). The CDR3 loop spans 13 amino acids. Trimming left V 4 bases short and J 5 bases short, with 12 bases between. Germline CDR1 and CDR2: MNHNY and SVGAGI (reference sequence). The CDR3 region has the DNA TGTGCCAGCAGTTGGACGGGAGAGGACGAGCAGTACTTC. Its translation: CASSWTGEDEQYF.

The CDR3 spells CSAFRQETQYF. CDR3 DNA sequence: TGCAGTGCTTTTAGACAAGAGACCCAGTACTTC. The chain has TRBV20-1 and TRBJ2-5; D not certain. This CDR3 region has 11 residues. CDR1 is DFQATT, CDR2 SNEGSKA, per germline (reference sequence). The germline V and J ends were trimmed by 5 bases and 2 bases, with 6 bases remaining between them.

The chain couples TRBV5-6 to TRBJ2-5, with D unclear. V lost 7 bases, J lost 5 bases, and 12 bases lay in between. The CDR3 is 12 amino acids. Germline CDR1 reads SGHDT; CDR2 reads YYEEEE. The CDR3 sequence is CASGPPQETQYF. DNA for the CDR3: TGTGCCAGCGGCCCCCCCCAGGAGACCCAGTACTTC.

This CDR3 is CASSLIGVWHEQYF. Written as DNA, the CDR3 is TGTGCCAGCAGTTTAATAGGGGTGTGGCACGAGCAGTACTTC. The chain couples TRBV27 to TRBJ2-7; D may be TRBD1 (5 bases). Germline V gives CDR1 MNHEY, CDR2 SMNVEV (reference sequence). V lost 2 bases to trimming and J lost 5 bases, with 13 bases between them. The CDR3 has 14 residues.

V usage is TRBV9 and J usage is TRBJ1-1; D might be TRBD1 (6 bases). The length of the CDR3 is 15 residues. Germline V gives CDR1 SGDLS, CDR2 YYNGEE. V lost 3 bases and J lost 2, with 14 bases in between. The CDR3 coding sequence is TGTGCCAGCAGCGCAGATCCAGGGGTTAACACTGAAGCTTTCTTT. Its translation: CASSADPGVNTEAFF.

This chain joins TRBV6-5 and TRBJ2-1; tentative D call: TRBD1 (5 bases). Germline V gives CDR1 MNHEY, CDR2 SVGAGI. The CDR3 sequence is 13 residues long. Deletions cut 6 bases from V and 10 bases from J, with 16 bases between. As DNA, the CDR3 is TGTGCCAGCAGCCTACGCCAGGGCGAAGAGCAGTTCTTC. Its protein product is CASSLRQGEEQFF.

V usage is TRBV6-1 and J usage is TRBJ2-5, with D possibly being TRBD2 (5 bases). The end of the DNA is better explained by TRBJ2-7, so the J call may be wrong. CDR3 size: 14 residues. Germline V CDR1 and CDR2: MNHNS, SASEGT. The DNA for the CDR3 is TGTGCCAGCAGAGCGGAGACGGACTCCTACGAGCAGTACTTC. Translation gives CASRAETDSYEQYF.